One and the same sample provided the 29 T cell receptor beta chains below, sequenced in a study of identical twins. TCRdb recomputed calls from the 5' RACE reads with MiXCR, one row per CDR3 protein. The data show about 470,000 distinct CDR3 sequences, 20% to 25% seen once. A further study also used this sample, focusing on T cells expressing NK-cell markers.

The sequenced sample was CD4+ T cells sorted from blood. Receptors were obtained from a woman between 18 and 29 years old in good health.

The V gene is TRBV30, the J gene TRBJ2-2; maybe TRBD2 (5 bases). V lost 2 bases and J lost 6, with 13 bases in between. CDR1 and CDR2 from the germline V gene are GTSNPN and SVGIG (reference sequence). The CDR3 is 14 amino acids. The CDR3 spells CAWSLGGGAGELFF. The DNA of the CDR3 is TGTGCCTGGAGTCTCGGAGGCGGAGCCGGGGAGCTGTTTTTT.

V gene TRBV9 combines with J gene TRBJ1-2; no clear D. Per germline, CDR1 SGDLS and CDR2 YYNGEE. CDR3 size: 14 residues. V was clipped by 2 bases and J by 0 bases, with 8 bases between them. Here the CDR3 DNA reads TGTGCCAGCAGCGTCCTTTCTGCTAACTATGGCTACACCTTC. It translates to CASSVLSANYGYTF.

The V call is TRBV9, the J call TRBJ2-2; D is perhaps TRBD2 (6 bases). This CDR3 is 15 amino acids long. Looked up from germline, CDR1 is SGDLS and CDR2 is YYNGEE. V was trimmed by 0 bases and J by 4 bases, leaving 10 bases between them. CDR3 nucleotide sequence: TGTGCCAGCAGCGTAGGGGGACTTATCACCGGGGAGCTGTTTTTT. It specifies CASSVGGLITGELFF.

This chain connects TRBV6-2 or TRBV6-3 to TRBJ2-7; D may be TRBD1 (5 bases). V lost 5 bases to trimming and J lost 6 bases, with 8 bases between them. The CDR3 totals 11 residues. Germline CDR1 is MNHEY and CDR2 is SVGEGT. This CDR3 is CASSTGFEQYF. CDR3 nucleotides: TGTGCCAGCAGTACAGGTTTCGAGCAGTACTTC.

This clonotype appeared many times. V gene TRBV10-1 combines with J gene TRBJ2-7; D is possibly TRBD2 (5 bases). Looked up from germline, CDR1 is WNHNN and CDR2 is SYGVQD (reference sequence). V was cut by 4 bases and J by 3 bases, with 10 bases left in between. The CDR3 spans 13 residues. DNA for the CDR3: TGCGCCAGCAGTGCGGGAAGTCTCTACGAGCAGTACTTC. It is translated as CASSAGSLYEQYF.

The gene calls are TRBV9 and TRBJ2-1; the D is unclear. The CDR3 loop spans 14 amino acids. The germline V gene has CDR1 SGDLS and CDR2 YYNGEE. The ends were cut back, 0 bases at V and 4 bases at J, with 8 bases in the middle. The CDR3 is CASSVGPGYNEQFF. DNA of the CDR3: TGTGCCAGCAGCGTAGGGCCCGGATACAATGAGCAGTTCTTC. The whole variable domain, filled in from reference TRBV9 and TRBJ2-1, reads DSGVTQTPKHLITATGQRVTLRCSPRSGDLSVYWYQQSLDQGLQFLIQYYNGEERAKGNILERFSAQQFPDLHSELNLSSLELGDSALYFCASSVGPGYNEQFFGPGTRLTVL.

The V call is TRBV5-1, the J call TRBJ2-6, with D perhaps matching TRBD2 (6 bases). Per germline, CDR1 SGHRS and CDR2 YFSETQ. This CDR3 has 16 residues. The V end lost 4 bases, the J end lost 2 bases, and 13 bases lay between the germline ends. The CDR3 protein is CASSPEGYPGANVLTF. CDR3 nucleotides: TGCGCCAGCAGCCCGGAGGGGTATCCTGGGGCCAACGTCCTGACTTTC.

The chain links TRBV4-1 to TRBJ2-1, with TRBD2 as a possible D gene (5 bases). Trimming cost V 3 bases and J 0 bases, with 12 bases left between them. This CDR3 is 16 amino acids long. Germline-derived CDR1 and CDR2 are MGHRA and YSYEKL. CDR3 DNA: TGCGCCAGCAGCCATCTCAGCGGCAGCTCCTACAATGAGCAGTTCTTC. This gives the protein CASSHLSGSSYNEQFF.

The chain carries TRBV5-1 and TRBJ1-1, with a weak D call TRBD1 (6 bases). The CDR3 sequence is 15 residues long. V lost 5 bases, J lost 8 bases, and 22 bases lay in between. Looked up from germline, CDR1 is SGHRS and CDR2 is YFSETQ. The CDR3 DNA reads as TGCGCCAGCAGTTCCGGGGGTACAGGGAACCTCGAAGCTTTCTTT. It yields the protein CASSSGGTGNLEAFF. Supplemented by reference TRBV5-1 and TRBJ1-1, the full variable domain reads KAGVTQTPRYLIKTRGQQVTLSCSPISGHRSVSWYQQTPGQGLQFLFEYFSETQRNKGNFPGRFSGRQFSNSRSEMNVSTLELGDSALYLCASSSGGTGNLEAFFGQGTRLTVV.

The chain is built from TRBV20-1 and TRBJ2-1; tentative D call: TRBD1 (5 bases). The CDR3 runs 14 residues. V lost 4 bases and J lost 0, with 10 bases in between. The V gene's germline CDR1 is DFQATT and CDR2 SNEGSKA (reference sequence). CDR3 loop: CSAKDKSSYNEQFF. In DNA form, the CDR3 reads TGCAGTGCTAAGGACAAATCCTCCTACAATGAGCAGTTCTTC.

This rearrangement joins TRBV20-1 to TRBJ2-5, with 11 positions matching TRBD2. V shed 2 bases and J 5 bases; nucleotides not matched to a gene: 7. CDR1 and CDR2 (germline): DFQATT, SNEGSKA (reference sequence). The CDR3 is 15 residues long. CDR3 region: CSARRPSGGSETQYF. The CDR3 DNA reads as TGCAGTGCTAGACGCCCTAGCGGGGGGAGTGAGACCCAGTACTTC.

The chain couples TRBV5-1 to TRBJ1-5; TRBD1 matches at 9 bases. The germline CDR1 and CDR2 sequences are SGHRS and YFSETQ. Trimming took 4 bases from V and 4 from J; bases not matched to a gene: 6. The CDR3 length is 15 residues. CDR3 in DNA: TGCGCCAGCAGCGCCACAGGGGGCGGGAATCAGCCCCAGCATTTT. Amino acids: CASSATGGGNQPQHF.

The chain couples TRBV6-1 to TRBJ1-1; D is undetermined. V was pared by 7 bases and J by 8 bases, with 17 bases between. The germline V gene encodes CDR1 MNHNS and CDR2 SASEGT. The CDR3 is 13 amino acids. CDR3 protein: CASKARVGKEAFF. The CDR3 DNA follows: TGTGCCAGCAAGGCGCGGGTGGGGAAAGAAGCTTTCTTT.

This clonotype showed up just a few times. In nucleotides, the CDR3 is TGTGCCAGCAGCGTGGCCCCGAAGGTCCAAGAGACCCAGTACTTC. The encoded protein is CASSVAPKVQETQYF. This chain links TRBV9 with TRBJ2-5; no clear D. V lost 2 bases and J lost 1, with 12 bases in between. The germline V gene has CDR1 SGDLS and CDR2 YYNGEE. This CDR3 has 15 residues.

This clonotype turned up a few times. V is TRBV7-2 and J is TRBJ1-1; 7 nucleotides match TRBD1. J was trimmed by 4 bases and V by 5 bases; bases with no gene match: 1. This CDR3 has 12 amino acids. CDR1 SGHTA and CDR2 FQGNSA come from the germline V gene. The CDR3 DNA is TGTGCCAGCAGCGACAGGGCCACTGAAGCTTTCTTT. It encodes CASSDRATEAFF.

Written as DNA, the CDR3 is TGTGCCTGGAGTCGGGCGCGGGTAACGGAGACCCAGTACTTC. Translated, it gives CAWSRARVTETQYF. The chain uses TRBV30 and TRBJ2-5; the D gene is possibly TRBD2 (5 bases). The CDR3 is made up of 14 amino acids. Deletions cut 2 bases from V and 5 bases from J, with 15 bases between. Germline CDR1 is GTSNPN and CDR2 is SVGIG (reference sequence).

The rearrangement uses TRBV9 and TRBJ2-7, with 15 positions matching TRBD2. Unmatched junction bases numbered 5, after V lost 0 bases and J lost 7 bases. The CDR3 extends over 16 amino acids. Germline-derived CDR1 and CDR2 are SGDLS and YYNGEE. The CDR3 here is CASSVGTGTSGGEQYF. In nucleotides, the CDR3 is TGTGCCAGCAGCGTAGGGACCGGGACTAGCGGGGGGGAGCAGTACTTC.

V and J are TRBV12-3 or TRBV12-4 and TRBJ1-1; D unclear. The CDR3 runs 12 residues. The germline V and J ends were trimmed by 8 bases and 7 bases, with 14 bases remaining between them. DNA of the CDR3: TGTGCCAGCCATCGGACTGCCCATGAAGCTTTCTTT. It yields the protein CASHRTAHEAFF.

The J gene is TRBJ1-2, the V gene TRBV12-3 or TRBV12-4; tentatively, D is TRBD1 (6 bases). Trimming removed 4 bases at V and 5 bases at J, with 11 bases between. The CDR3 runs to 13 residues. CDR3 nucleotide sequence: TGTGCCAGCAGTTGGGACAACAGTTATGGCTACACCTTC. It encodes CASSWDNSYGYTF.

In this sample, this clonotype turned up a few times. The chain couples TRBV29-1 to TRBJ2-1; TRBD1 agrees at 8 bases. V dropped 3 bases and J dropped 7; count of bases not matched to a gene: 2. This CDR3 is built from 12 residues. Germline lookup yields CDR1 SQVTM and CDR2 ANQGSEA. This CDR3 is CSVDDRGNEQFF. DNA for the CDR3: TGCAGCGTTGATGACAGGGGAAATGAGCAGTTCTTC.

CDR3 sequence: CASQRNTGELFF. In DNA, the CDR3 is TGTGCCAGTCAGCGGAACACCGGGGAGCTGTTTTTT. The chain recombines TRBV2 with TRBJ2-2, with D uncertain. Per germline, CDR1 SNHLY and CDR2 FYNNEI. This CDR3 spans 12 amino acids. V gave up 9 bases and J gave up 1 base, with 6 bases separating them. Full variable domain (outside the CDR3, taken from reference TRBV2 and TRBJ2-2): EPEVTQTPSHQVTQMGQEVILRCVPISNHLYFYWYRQILGQKVEFLVSFYNNEISEKSEIFDDQFSVERPDGSNFTLKIRSTKLEDSAMYFCASQRNTGELFFGEGSRLTVL.

This clonotype turned up a few times. The chain carries TRBV10-1 and TRBJ2-1, with 14 nucleotides matching TRBD2. Trimming removed 4 bases from V and 9 bases from J; junction bases left unmatched: 5. The CDR3 runs to 15 residues. CDR1 WNHNN and CDR2 SYGVQD come from the germline V gene (reference sequence). In DNA form, the CDR3 reads TGCGCCAGCAGTGGGGCGACTAGCGGGAGGGGTGAGCAGTTCTTC. It encodes CASSGATSGRGEQFF.

The V gene is TRBV5-1, the J gene TRBJ2-3; D may be TRBD2 (6 bases). The V end was cut by 5 bases, the J end by 4 bases, with 20 bases between. Germline assignment: CDR1 SGHRS and CDR2 YFSETQ. The CDR3 consists of 16 residues. Here the CDR3 DNA reads TGCGCCAGCAGTCCTTGGGCGGGGTCTTCGCCAGATACGCAGTATTTT. This sequence encodes CASSPWAGSSPDTQYF.

This clonotype was seen a handful of times. The rearrangement links TRBV12-3 or TRBV12-4 to TRBJ2-6; D remains ambiguous. The CDR3 loop spans 14 amino acids. V shed 3 bases and J shed 0 bases, with 3 bases lying between them. The CDR3 bases are TGTGCCAGCAGTTTGGTCTCTGGGGCCAACGTCCTGACTTTC. Translated, it gives CASSLVSGANVLTF.

The chain has TRBV11-3 and TRBJ2-1; D is unresolved. This CDR3 is built from 15 residues. Germline assignment: CDR1 SGHNT and CDR2 YENEEA. V lost 1 base to trimming and J lost 1 base, with 8 bases between them. The CDR3 sequence: CASSLVSESYNEQFF. The CDR3 nucleotides are TGTGCCAGCAGCTTAGTCAGTGAGTCCTACAATGAGCAGTTCTTC. Looking up the rest from reference TRBV11-3 and TRBJ2-1 gives the full variable domain: EAGVVQSPRYKIIEKKQPVAFWCNPISGHNTLYWYLQNLGQGPELLIRYENEEAVDDSQLPKDRFSAERLKGVDSTLKIQPAELGDSAVYLCASSLVSESYNEQFFGPGTRLTVL.

This clonotype has only a few counts. The V call is TRBV5-1, the J call TRBJ2-3; D is undetermined. The CDR3 has 12 amino acids. Germline-derived CDR1 and CDR2 are SGHRS and YFSETQ. The V gene lost 7 bases and the J gene lost 3 bases, with 9 bases spanning the gap. As DNA, the CDR3 is TGCGCCAGCTCCACTATGACAGATACGCAGTATTTT. As protein: CASSTMTDTQYF. The full variable domain, rest sourced from reference TRBV5-1 and TRBJ2-3, is KAGVTQTPRYLIKTRGQQVTLSCSPISGHRSVSWYQQTPGQGLQFLFEYFSETQRNKGNFPGRFSGRQFSNSRSEMNVSTLELGDSALYLCASSTMTDTQYFGPGTRLTVL.

J is TRBJ2-5 and V is TRBV9; D may be TRBD1 or TRBD2 (5 bases each). Germline lookup yields CDR1 SGDLS and CDR2 YYNGEE. This CDR3 contains 15 residues. Trimming took off 3 bases at V and 5 bases at J, with 17 bases between the two ends. This chain's CDR3 is CASSEGPAGGETQYF. DNA for the CDR3: TGTGCCAGCAGCGAGGGACCCGCAGGTGGGGAGACCCAGTACTTC.

This clonotype was recorded a few times. The CDR3 here is CATSDSRQAWQFF. In DNA form, the CDR3 reads TGTGCCACCAGTGATTCCCGACAGGCCTGGCAGTTCTTC. The genes are TRBV24-1 and TRBJ2-1, with D perhaps matching TRBD1 (6 bases). The CDR3 length is 13 residues. V shed 2 bases and J shed 12 bases, with 13 bases lying between them. Germline CDR1 is KGHDR and CDR2 is SFDVKD.

This chain uses TRBV7-9 with TRBJ1-6; D not resolved. Germline CDR1 reads SEHNR; CDR2 reads FQNEAQ (reference sequence). The germline V and J ends were trimmed by 4 bases and 7 bases, with 17 bases remaining between them. The CDR3 runs to 16 residues. This CDR3 is CASSSLGATSNSPLHF. DNA of the CDR3: TGTGCCAGCAGCTCCCTCGGCGCGACATCAAATTCACCCCTCCACTTT.